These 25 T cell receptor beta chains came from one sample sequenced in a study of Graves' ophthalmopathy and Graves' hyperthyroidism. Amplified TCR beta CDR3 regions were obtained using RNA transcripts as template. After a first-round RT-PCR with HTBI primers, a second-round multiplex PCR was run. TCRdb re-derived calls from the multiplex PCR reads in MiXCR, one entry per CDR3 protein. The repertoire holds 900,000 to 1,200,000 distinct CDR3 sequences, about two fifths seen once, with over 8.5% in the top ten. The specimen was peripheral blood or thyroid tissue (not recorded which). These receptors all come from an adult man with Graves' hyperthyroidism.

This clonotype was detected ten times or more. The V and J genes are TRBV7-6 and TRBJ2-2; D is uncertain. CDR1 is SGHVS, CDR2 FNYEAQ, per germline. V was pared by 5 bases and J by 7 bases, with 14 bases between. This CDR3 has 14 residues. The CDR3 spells CASSPTVGIGELFF. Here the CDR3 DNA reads TGTGCCAGCAGCCCAACGGTGGGAATCGGGGAGCTGTTTTTT.

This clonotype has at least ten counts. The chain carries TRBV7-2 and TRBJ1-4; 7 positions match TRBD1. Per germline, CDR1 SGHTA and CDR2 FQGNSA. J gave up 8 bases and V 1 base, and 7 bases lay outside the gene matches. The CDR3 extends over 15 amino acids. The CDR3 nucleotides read TGTGCCAGCAGCTTAGAAGGGGGCGGAGGAGAAAAACTGTTTTTT. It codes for CASSLEGGGGEKLFF.

The CDR3 bases are TGTGCCAGCGGACCCGGGGTGCATAACACTGAAGCTTTCTTT. Its protein product is CASGPGVHNTEAFF. This chain links TRBV11-2 with TRBJ1-1; D call uncertain. Deletions cut 8 bases from V and 2 bases from J, with 15 bases between. Germline V gene lookup returns CDR1 SGHAT and CDR2 FQNNGV. The CDR3 length is 14 residues.

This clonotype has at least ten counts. The CDR3 region is CASSLGAGLQPQHF. CDR3 DNA sequence: TGTGCCAGCAGCTTAGGGGCAGGGTTACAGCCCCAGCATTTT. The rearrangement joins TRBV7-8 to TRBJ1-5, with a possible D match to TRBD1 (5 bases). Per the germline V gene, CDR1 is SGHVS and CDR2 is FQNEAQ. CDR3 length equals 14 residues. Trimming pared 1 base from V and 7 bases from J, leaving 11 bases between.

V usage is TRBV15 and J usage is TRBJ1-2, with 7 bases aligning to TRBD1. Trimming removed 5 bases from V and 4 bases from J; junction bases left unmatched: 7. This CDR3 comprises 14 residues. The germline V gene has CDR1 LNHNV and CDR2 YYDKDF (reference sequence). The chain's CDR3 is CATSGTVGLYGYTF. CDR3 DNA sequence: TGTGCCACCAGCGGGACAGTGGGCCTCTATGGCTACACCTTC.

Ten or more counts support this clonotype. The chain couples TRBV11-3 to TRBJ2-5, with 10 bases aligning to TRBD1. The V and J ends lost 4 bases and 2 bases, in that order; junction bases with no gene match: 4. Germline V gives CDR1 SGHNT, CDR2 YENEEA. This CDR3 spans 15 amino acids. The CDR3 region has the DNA TGTGCCAGCAGCTCCGGGGACAGGGGTCAAGAGACCCAGTACTTC. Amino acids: CASSSGDRGQETQYF. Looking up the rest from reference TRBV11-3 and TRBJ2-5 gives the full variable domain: EAGVVQSPRYKIIEKKQPVAFWCNPISGHNTLYWYLQNLGQGPELLIRYENEEAVDDSQLPKDRFSAERLKGVDSTLKIQPAELGDSAVYLCASSSGDRGQETQYFGPGTRLLVL.

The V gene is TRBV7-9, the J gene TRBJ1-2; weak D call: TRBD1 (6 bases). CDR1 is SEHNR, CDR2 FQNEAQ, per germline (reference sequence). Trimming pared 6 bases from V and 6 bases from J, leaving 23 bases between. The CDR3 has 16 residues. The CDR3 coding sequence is TGTGCCAGCAGTGACTCGGACAGTCTTTTAAACCATGGCTACACCTTC. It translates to CASSDSDSLLNHGYTF.

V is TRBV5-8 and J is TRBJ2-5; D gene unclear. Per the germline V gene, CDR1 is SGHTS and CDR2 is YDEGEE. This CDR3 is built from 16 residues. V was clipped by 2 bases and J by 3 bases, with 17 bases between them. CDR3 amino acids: CASSFYPVQSKETQYF. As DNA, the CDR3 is TGTGCCAGCAGCTTCTATCCGGTACAATCAAAAGAGACCCAGTACTTC.

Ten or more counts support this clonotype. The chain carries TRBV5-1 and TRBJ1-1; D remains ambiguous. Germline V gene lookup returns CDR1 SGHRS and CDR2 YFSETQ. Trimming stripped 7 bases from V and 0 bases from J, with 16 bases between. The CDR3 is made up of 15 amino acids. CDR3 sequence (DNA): TGCGCCAGCCGATCGATCGCCCCAGTGAACACTGAAGCTTTCTTT. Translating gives CASRSIAPVNTEAFF.

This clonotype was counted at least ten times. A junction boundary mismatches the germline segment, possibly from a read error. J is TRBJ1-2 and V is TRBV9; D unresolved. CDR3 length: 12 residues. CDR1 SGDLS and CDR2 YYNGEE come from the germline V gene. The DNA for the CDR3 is TGTGCGAGCAGTCCTAATACCCATGGCTACACCTTC. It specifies CASSPNTHGYTF. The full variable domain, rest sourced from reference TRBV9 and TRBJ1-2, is DSGVTQTPKHLITATGQRVTLRCSPRSGDLSVYWYQQSLDQGLQFLIQYYNGEERAKGNILERFSAQQFPDLHSELNLSSLELGDSALYFCASSPNTHGYTFGSGTRLTVV.

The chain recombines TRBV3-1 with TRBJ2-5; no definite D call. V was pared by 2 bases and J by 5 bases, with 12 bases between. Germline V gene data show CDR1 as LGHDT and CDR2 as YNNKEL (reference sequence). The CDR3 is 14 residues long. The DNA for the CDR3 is TGTGCCAGCAGCCAACAAATGGTAGGGGAGACCCAGTACTTC. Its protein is CASSQQMVGETQYF.

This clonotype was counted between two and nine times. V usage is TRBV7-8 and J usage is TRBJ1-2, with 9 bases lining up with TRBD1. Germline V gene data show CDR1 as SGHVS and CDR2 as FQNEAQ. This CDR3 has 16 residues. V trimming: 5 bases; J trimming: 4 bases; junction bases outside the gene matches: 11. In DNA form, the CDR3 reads TGTGCCAGCAGCATTCGACAGGGGGGAAGAGGCTATGGCTACACCTTC. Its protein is CASSIRQGGRGYGYTF. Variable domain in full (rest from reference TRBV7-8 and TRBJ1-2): GAGVSQSPRYKVAKRGQDVALRCDPISGHVSLFWYQQALGQGPEFLTYFQNEAQLDKSGLPSDRFFAERPEGSVSTLKIQRTQQEDSAVYLCASSIRQGGRGYGYTFGSGTRLTVV.

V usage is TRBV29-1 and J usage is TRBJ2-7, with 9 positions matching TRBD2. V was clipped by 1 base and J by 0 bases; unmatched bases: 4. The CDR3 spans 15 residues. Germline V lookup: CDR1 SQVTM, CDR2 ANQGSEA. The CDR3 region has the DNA TGCAGCGTTGAAGTAATTAGCGGGAGCTCCTACGAGCAGTACTTC. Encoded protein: CSVEVISGSSYEQYF.

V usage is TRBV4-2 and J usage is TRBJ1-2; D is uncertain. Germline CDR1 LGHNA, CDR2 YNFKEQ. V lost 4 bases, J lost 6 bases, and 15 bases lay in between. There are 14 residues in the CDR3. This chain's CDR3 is CASSRFGSEDGYTF. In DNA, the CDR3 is TGTGCCAGCAGCCGCTTCGGATCTGAAGATGGCTACACCTTC.

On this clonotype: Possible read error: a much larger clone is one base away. CDR3 bases: TGCGCCAGCAGCCAAGTAAGGGGAGTACCTGAAGTTTTCTTT. This codes for CASSQVRGVPEVFF. J is TRBJ1-1 and V is TRBV4-3; maybe TRBD1 (5 bases). The germline gives CDR1 LGHNA, CDR2 YSLEER. The CDR3 contains 14 residues.

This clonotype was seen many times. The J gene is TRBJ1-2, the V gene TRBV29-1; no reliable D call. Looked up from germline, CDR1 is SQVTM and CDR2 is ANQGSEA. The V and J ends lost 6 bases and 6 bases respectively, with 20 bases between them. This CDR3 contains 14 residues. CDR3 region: CSVTAGFVADGYTF. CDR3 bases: TGCAGCGTGACGGCCGGGTTTGTGGCAGATGGCTACACCTTC. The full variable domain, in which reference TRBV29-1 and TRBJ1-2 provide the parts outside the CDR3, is SAVISQKPSRDICQRGTSLTIQCQVDSQVTMMFWYRQQPGQSLTLIATANQGSEATYESGFVIDKFPISRPNLTFSTLTVSNMSPEDSSIYLCSVTAGFVADGYTFGSGTRLTVV.

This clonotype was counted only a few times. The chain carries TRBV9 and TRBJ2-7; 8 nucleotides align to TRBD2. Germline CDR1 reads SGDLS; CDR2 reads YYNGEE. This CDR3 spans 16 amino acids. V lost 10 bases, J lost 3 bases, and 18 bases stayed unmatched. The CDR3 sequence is CARTKRESYIIYEQYF. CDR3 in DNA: TGTGCCCGGACCAAGCGGGAGTCCTACATAATCTACGAGCAGTACTTC.

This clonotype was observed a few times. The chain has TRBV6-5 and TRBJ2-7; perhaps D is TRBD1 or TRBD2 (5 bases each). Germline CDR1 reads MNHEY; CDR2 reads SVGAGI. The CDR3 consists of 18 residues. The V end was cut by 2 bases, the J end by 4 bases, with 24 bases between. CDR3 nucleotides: TGTGCCAGCAGTTACCGGTATACAGGAGGTGGTTATGGTTACGAGCAGTACTTC. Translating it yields CASSYRYTGGGYGYEQYF.

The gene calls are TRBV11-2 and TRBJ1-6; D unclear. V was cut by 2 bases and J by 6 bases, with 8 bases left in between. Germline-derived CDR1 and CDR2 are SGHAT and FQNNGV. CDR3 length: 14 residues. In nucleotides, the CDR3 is TGTGCCAGCAGCTTATGGGCAGTTAATTCACCCCTCCACTTT. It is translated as CASSLWAVNSPLHF.

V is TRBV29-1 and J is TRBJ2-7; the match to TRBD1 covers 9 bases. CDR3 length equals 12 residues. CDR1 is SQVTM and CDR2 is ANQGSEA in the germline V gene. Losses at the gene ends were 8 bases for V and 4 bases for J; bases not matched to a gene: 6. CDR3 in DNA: TGCAGCTTAGCAGGACAGGGGTACGAGCAGTACTTC. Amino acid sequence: CSLAGQGYEQYF.

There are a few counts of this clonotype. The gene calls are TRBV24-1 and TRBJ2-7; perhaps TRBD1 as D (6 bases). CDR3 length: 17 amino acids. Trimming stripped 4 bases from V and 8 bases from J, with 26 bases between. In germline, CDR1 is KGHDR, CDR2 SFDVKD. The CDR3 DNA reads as TGTGCCACCAGTGACCCGGGACATACCTCGTTCGGGGCAAAGCAGTACTTC. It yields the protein CATSDPGHTSFGAKQYF.

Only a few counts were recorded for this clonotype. The CDR3 DNA sequence: TGTGCCAGCAGATCACGGGCCTCCCCTTACGAGCAGTACTTC. Translating it yields CASRSRASPYEQYF. The genes are TRBV12-3 or TRBV12-4 and TRBJ2-7, with no clear D. The V end lost 6 bases, the J end lost 4 bases, and 16 bases lay between the germline ends. This CDR3 spans 14 amino acids.

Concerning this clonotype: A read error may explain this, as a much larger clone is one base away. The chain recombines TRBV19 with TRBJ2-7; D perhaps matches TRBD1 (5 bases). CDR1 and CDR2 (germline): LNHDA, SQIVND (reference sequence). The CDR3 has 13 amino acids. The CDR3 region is CASSTQGFGEQCF. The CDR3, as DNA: TGTGCCAGTAGTACCCAGGGATTTGGCGAGCAGTGCTTC. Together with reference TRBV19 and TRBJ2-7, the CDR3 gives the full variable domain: DGGITQSPKYLFRKEGQNVTLSCEQNLNHDAMYWYRQDPGQGLRLIYYSQIVNDFQKGDIAEGYSVSREKKESFPLTVTSAQKNPTAFYLCASSTQGFGEQCFGPGTRLTVT.

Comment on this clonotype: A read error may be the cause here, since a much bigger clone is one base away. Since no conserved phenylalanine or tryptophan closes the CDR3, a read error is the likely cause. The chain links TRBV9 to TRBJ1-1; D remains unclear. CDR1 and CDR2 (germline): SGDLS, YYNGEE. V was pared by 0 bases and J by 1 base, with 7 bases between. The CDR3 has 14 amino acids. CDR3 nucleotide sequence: TGTGCCAGCAGCGTAGGTGTAGCGAACACTGAAGCTTTCCTT. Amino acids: CASSVGVANTEAFL.

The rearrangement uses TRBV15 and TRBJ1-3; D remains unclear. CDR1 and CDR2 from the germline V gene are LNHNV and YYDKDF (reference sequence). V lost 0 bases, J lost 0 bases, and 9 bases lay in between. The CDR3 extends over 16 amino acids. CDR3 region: CATSRDFDSSGNTIYF. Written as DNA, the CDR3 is TGTGCCACCAGCAGAGATTTTGACTCCTCTGGAAACACCATATATTTT.